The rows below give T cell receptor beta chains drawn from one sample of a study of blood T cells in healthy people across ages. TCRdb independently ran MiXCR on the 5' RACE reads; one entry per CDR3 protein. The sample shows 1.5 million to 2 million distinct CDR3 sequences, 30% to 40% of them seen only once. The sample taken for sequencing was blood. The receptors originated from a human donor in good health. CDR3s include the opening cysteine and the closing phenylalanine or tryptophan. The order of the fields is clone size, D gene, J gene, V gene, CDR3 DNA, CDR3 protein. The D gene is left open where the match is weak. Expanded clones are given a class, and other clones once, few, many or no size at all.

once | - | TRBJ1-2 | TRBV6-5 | TGTGCCAGCAGGAGATTTCAAGGGAACTATGGCTACACCTTC | CASRRFQGNYGYTF
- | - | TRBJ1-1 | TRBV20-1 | TGCAGTGCTAGAGATGTCGGGGTCAGGTTCTATGATGAAGCTTTCTTT | CSARDVGVRFYDEAFF
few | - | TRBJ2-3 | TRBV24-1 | TGTGCCACCAGTGAGGACGCGGCCACAGATACGCAGTATTTT | CATSEDAATDTQYF
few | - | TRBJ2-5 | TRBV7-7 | TGTGCCAGCAGCTTAACGGGGGCAGGCGGGACCCAGTACTTC | CASSLTGAGGTQYF
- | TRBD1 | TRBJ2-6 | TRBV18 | TGTGCCAGCTCACCGGACAGGGATCCCTATCCTGGGGCCAACGTCCTGACTTTC | CASSPDRDPYPGANVLTF
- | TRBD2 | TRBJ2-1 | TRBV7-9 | TGTGCCAGCGGCTGGGGGGGGTCAGATGAGCAGTTCTTC | CASGWGGSDEQFF
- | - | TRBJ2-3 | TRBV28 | TGTGCCAGCAGTTTGAAGGATACGCAGTGTTTT | CASSLKDTQCF
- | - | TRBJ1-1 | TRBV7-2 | TGTGCCAGCAGCTTATGGCCAAACACTGACGCTTTCTTT | CASSLWPNTDAFF
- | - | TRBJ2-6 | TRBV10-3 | TGTGCCATCAGTGAGTCGAGGTTGGGGGTAACCGGGGCCAACGTCCTGACTTTC | CAISESRLGVTGANVLTF
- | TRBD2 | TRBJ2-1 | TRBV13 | TGTGCCAGCAGGGGGGAGGGAAACAATGAGCAGTTCTTC | CASRGEGNNEQFF
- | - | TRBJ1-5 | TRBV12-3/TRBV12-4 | TGTGCCAGCAGCCTCGGGGGGCCGCAGCCCCAGCATTTT | CASSLGGPQPQHF
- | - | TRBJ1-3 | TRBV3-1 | TGTGCCAGCAGCTCCACCTGGACAGCGAGCTCTGGAAACACCATATATTTT | CASSSTWTASSGNTIYF
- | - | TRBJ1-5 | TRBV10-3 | TGTGCCATCAGTGAGAGGGCAGAAAGCAATCAGCCCCAGCATTTT | CAISERAESNQPQHF
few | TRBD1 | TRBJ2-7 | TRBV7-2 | TGTGCCAGCAGCCCCAACAGGGGCCGCAAGGGAGAGCAGTACTTC | CASSPNRGRKGEQYF
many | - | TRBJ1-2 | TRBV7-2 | TGTGCCAGCAGTTTAGGGGGAGGCTATGGCTACACCTTC | CASSLGGGYGYTF
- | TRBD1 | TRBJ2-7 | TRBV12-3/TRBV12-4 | TGTGCCAGCAGTTCTGGGACAGGGGGCCTCTCCTACGAGCAGTACTTC | CASSSGTGGLSYEQYF
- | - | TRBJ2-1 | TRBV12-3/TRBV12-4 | TGTGCCAGCTCCTCAGACGGATGGGAATACAATGAGCAGTTCTTC | CASSSDGWEYNEQFF
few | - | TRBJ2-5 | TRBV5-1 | TGCGCCAACAGCCGGAGGTGGGTCCAAGAGACCCAGTACTTC | CANSRRWVQETQYF
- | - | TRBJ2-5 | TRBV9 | TGTGCCAGCAGCGTACAGGGGGGATGGGGGGAGACCCAGTACTTC | CASSVQGGWGETQYF
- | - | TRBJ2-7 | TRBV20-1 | TGCAGTGCTAGCGGGCAAACGAGCTCCTACGAGCAGTACTTC | CSASGQTSSYEQYF
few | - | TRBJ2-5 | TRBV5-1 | TGCGCCAGCAGCTTCGGGTCAGGACTACCGTTAGAAGAGACCCAGTACTTC | CASSFGSGLPLEETQYF
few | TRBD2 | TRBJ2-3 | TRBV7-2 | TGTGCCAGCAGCCCTAGCGGGGGACCTACGCAGTATTTT | CASSPSGGPTQYF
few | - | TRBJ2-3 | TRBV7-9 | TGTGCCAGCAGCTTTATCCCAGATACGCAGTATTTT | CASSFIPDTQYF
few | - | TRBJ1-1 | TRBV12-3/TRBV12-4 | TGTGCCAGCAGTTTAGATAGGGAGGGGATGAACACTGAAGCTTTCTTT | CASSLDREGMNTEAFF
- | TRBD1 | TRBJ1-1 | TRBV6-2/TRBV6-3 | TGTGCCAGCAGATGGACAGGAGGTGGGACTGAAGCTTTCTTT | CASRWTGGGTEAFF
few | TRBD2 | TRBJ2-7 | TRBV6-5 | TGTGCCAGCAGTTACTCGAGCGGGTTCGGCGGGGGGTCCCCCTACGAGCAGTACTTC | CASSYSSGFGGGSPYEQYF
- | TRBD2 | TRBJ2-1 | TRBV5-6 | TGTGCCAGCAGCTTTGGGCTAGCGGGGGGGAGGGAGCAGTTCTTC | CASSFGLAGGREQFF
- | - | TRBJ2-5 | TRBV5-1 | TGCGCCAGCAGCTTGGAACTAGTAAGAGAGGCCCAGTACTTC | CASSLELVREAQYF
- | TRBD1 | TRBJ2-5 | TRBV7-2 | TGTGCCAGCAGCCCTCTAGGGCAGGGGGTCCCCCAAGAGACCCAGTACTTC | CASSPLGQGVPQETQYF
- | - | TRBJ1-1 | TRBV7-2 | TGTGCCAGCAGCGCCGGAACAGGGTTCACTGAAGCTTTCTTT | CASSAGTGFTEAFF
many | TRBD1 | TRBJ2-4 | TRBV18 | TGTGCCAGCTCACCTCCGGGACAGGGTTCCAAAAACATTCAGTACTTC | CASSPPGQGSKNIQYF
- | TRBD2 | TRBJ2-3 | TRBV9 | TGTGCCAGCAGCGTATTCGCGGGGGGCACAGATACGCAGTATTTT | CASSVFAGGTDTQYF
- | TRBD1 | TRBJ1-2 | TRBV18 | TGTGCCAGCTCACCTACGACAGGGGGCGAGGGTGACTACACCTTC | CASSPTTGGEGDYTF
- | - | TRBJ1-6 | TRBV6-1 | TGTGCCAGCAGTGAATCACAGGCGGCTGGCTATAATTCACCCCTCCACTTT | CASSESQAAGYNSPLHF
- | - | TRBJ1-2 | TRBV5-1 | TGCGCCAGCAGCTTGTGGCGGGACACCTATGGCTACACCTTC | CASSLWRDTYGYTF